This entry is about one T cell receptor (beta chain). The antigen this receptor binds is unknown. Per-nucleotide qualities are absent, and no much larger clonotype sits a single base away. These data belong to a study of CD8 T cells in Susac syndrome (dated by TCRdb to between 2018 and 2020). Regarding the research as a whole: Among the Susac syndrome patients who were sequenced, clinically active disease was present in roughly six and clinical remission was observed in roughly eight. At blood withdrawal, Susac syndrome patients were therapy-naive, treated with corticosteroids (with IVIg additionally given to some), or treated with IVIg alone. The study used repertoire sequencing to test whether antigen drove CD8+ T cell activation and differentiation in Susac syndrome. Clonality of the CD8+ T cell repertoire was compared between more than 10 healthy donors, approximately 14 Susac syndrome patients and roughly 16 multiple sclerosis patients. Study-wide conclusions, independent of this receptor: The study acknowledged that relatively few individuals were included in the TCR sequencing and HLA analysis. Clonal expansion was observed in Susac syndrome CD8+ repertoires, with the highest expansion in CD8+ TEMRA cells and greater expansion in clinically active than in remitting patients. Fewer than 20 Susac-specific public clones were identified in the total CD8+ repertoire, and roughly five Susac-specific public clones were identified in the CD8+ TEMRA repertoire.

RNA was extracted with the RNeasy kit and roughly 0.45 to 1 ug was reverse transcribed using random hexamers. The immunoSEQ multiplex PCR assay, covering 54 Vbeta and 13 Jbeta segments, was used to amplify TCR beta CDR3 regions. PCR amplification bias was corrected by using a synthetic template baseline for primer optimization and computational correction. As for how the authors treated the data: Reads were assigned to V, D and J genes according to IMGT and analyzed in immunoSEQ Analyzer, with only productive sequences retained. Clonality was computed as one minus Shannon entropy normalized by log2 of the number of productive unique sequences. For each patient and control, public and private clones were evaluated among the 100 most prevalent clones. A clone was defined as Susac-specific if it was absent from the healthy and MS cohorts, from roughly 980 published viral clones and from other ImmuneACCESS disease sequences. TCRdb trimmed the raw reads at Q25, called clones with MiXCR and kept productive beta chains. Rows are combined by CDR3 protein, so each entry shows the most common genes and DNA. The V and J calls, along with clone size, are taken from TCRdb and not from the paper's own processing. Present in this sample are around 81,000 distinct CDR3 sequences, approximately 95% of which were seen just once. The ten biggest clones cover 0.85% to 1% of the sample.

Ends trimmed: V by 4 bases, J by 6 bases; bases unmatched to a gene: 13. The germline V gene (reference sequence) gives CDR1 as LGHDT and CDR2 as YNNKEL. Taken from cysteine to phenylalanine, the CDR3 has 17 residues. Here the CDR3 DNA is all that survives: 51 bases in frame from base 1. Peripheral blood CD8+ and CD4+ T cells from healthy donors, Susac syndrome patients and multiple sclerosis patients were profiled using high-throughput TCR beta sequencing. The Susac syndrome patients fulfilled recently defined diagnostic criteria for either definite or probable disease. Bulk CD8+ and CD4+ T cells were purified by magnetic negative isolation, while CD8+ TEMRA cells were enriched using FACS. Blood was drawn into EDTA tubes, processed within 24 hours, and PBMCs were isolated by density gradient centrifugation. PBMCs intended for TCR sequencing were cryopreserved in liquid nitrogen and thawed later in a water bath at 37 degrees C. A purity of at least 90% was achieved for sorted or isolated CD4+, CD8+ and CD8+ TEMRA cells.

The sequenced sample consisted of CD8+ T cells from PBMCs. The chain is assembled from TRBV3-1 and TRBJ2-1, with 9 bases in between that match TRBD1. The receptor's source is a human donor with Susac syndrome. For the CDR3, the sequence is CASSLLVGTGLSNEQFF. The nucleotides read TGTGCCAGCAGCCTATTAGTGGGGACAGGGCTATCCAATGAGCAGTTCTTC.